The T cell receptor beta chain described here comes from a study of T cell responses to AZD1222 COVID-19 vaccine. The protocol was immunoSEQ multiplex PCR, while the TCRdb copy is restricted to in-frame clones and leaves out a portion. The sample records roughly 150,000 clones, about 92% being singletons. Germline V CDR1 and CDR2: LNHDA, SQIVND (reference sequence). The V and J ends lost 6 bases and 3 bases respectively, with 11 bases between them. The CDR3 is made up of 13 amino acids. The chain is built from TRBV19 and TRBJ1-1, with unresolved D. The input for sequencing was peripheral blood, taken on day 0 of AZD1222 vaccination. The clonotype originates from an adult in good health. CDR3 sequence reads: CASRYQKHTEAFF. In nucleotides, the CDR3 is TGTGCCAGTAGGTATCAGAAACACACTGAAGCTTTCTTT. Using reference TRBV19 and TRBJ1-1 for the parts outside the CDR3, the full variable domain is DGGITQSPKYLFRKEGQNVTLSCEQNLNHDAMYWYRQDPGQGLRLIYYSQIVNDFQKGDIAEGYSVSREKKESFPLTVTSAQKNPTAFYLCASRYQKHTEAFFGQGTRLTVV.